This T cell receptor (beta chain) was sequenced for a study of STAT5B mutations in CD4+ large granular lymphocyte leukemia. With V trimmed by 5 bases and J by 9 bases, 6 bases remained unmatched. Germline CDR1 is SEHNR and CDR2 is FQNEAQ (reference sequence). CDR3 size: 14 residues. TCRdb's table, derived via immunoSEQ multiplex PCR, lists solely in-frame clones and lacks some. The table has roughly 36,000 clones, around 88% seen once. This clone was picked up a small number of times. This clonotype originated in a human donor in good health. V usage is TRBV7-9 and J usage is TRBJ2-4; 11 nucleotides match TRBD2. The specimen sequenced was CD4+ T cells from blood buffy coats. CDR3 residues: CASSLSGGAGIQYF. CDR3 nucleotide sequence: TGTGCCAGCAGCCTTAGCGGGGGGGCGGGCATTCAGTACTTC.